This T cell receptor (beta chain) was profiled in a study of beta chain features in type 1 diabetes. Broader study findings: Shortening that was moderate but significant affected the TCRB CDR3s of Type 1 diabetes patients in all four CD4+ subsets.

Points on this clone: Its antigen is as yet unknown.

Of the isolated RNA, all was reverse transcribed, and so the sequenced material was expressed TCRB transcripts. Naive, central memory and regulatory T cell samples produced a mean of approximately 4 million reads. Generated by immunoSEQ multiplex PCR, the TCRdb table keeps only in-frame clones and is missing some. There are about 370,000 clones in the sample; over 9% occur only once, and approximately 0.6% lies in the top ten. Trimming removed 1 base from V and 6 bases from J, with 15 bases in between. CDR3 length: 16 amino acids. Germline CDR1 is SGHVS and CDR2 is FQNEAQ. The sequence was obtained from a young man with type 1 diabetes. Sequencing was performed on central memory CD4+ T cells from blood. The V and J genes are TRBV7-8 and TRBJ2-2; possibly TRBD2 for D (5 bases). The CDR3 region is CASSLVIRTGAGELFF. Here the CDR3 DNA reads TGTGCCAGCAGCTTAGTGATACGGACTGGGGCCGGGGAGCTGTTTTTT.